These 29 T cell receptor beta chains were sequenced from one sample in a study of prognosis after radiotherapy for stage I lung cancer. From genomic DNA, two-round multiplex PCR was used to amplify TCR beta CDR3. The use of primers specific to each TRBV and TRBJ gene characterized first-round PCR. TCRdb reprocessed the multiplex PCR reads via MiXCR and lists one record per CDR3 protein. Of approximately 35,000 distinct CDR3 sequences in the sample, approximately 29% were seen once. Sequencing was performed on PBMCs, taken before or after stereotactic body radiation therapy (not recorded which). The receptors here all came from a donor older than 45 with non-small cell lung cancer.

The chain employs TRBV5-6 and TRBJ2-5; D not resolved. This CDR3 is 14 amino acids long. The V gene lost 0 bases and the J gene lost 1 base, with 7 bases spanning the gap. Looked up from germline, CDR1 is SGHDT and CDR2 is YYEEEE. The CDR3 sequence is CASSLGQLQETQYF. In DNA form, the CDR3 reads TGTGCCAGCAGCTTGGGGCAGCTCCAAGAGACCCAGTACTTC.

This clonotype showed up many times. This chain uses TRBV5-1 with TRBJ2-2; 10 bases are a match to TRBD2. Per germline, CDR1 SGHRS and CDR2 YFSETQ. V was clipped by 4 bases and J by 3 bases; unmatched bases: 6. The length of the CDR3 is 16 residues. The CDR3 loop is CASSPGLAVHTGELFF. The CDR3 DNA reads as TGCGCCAGCAGCCCCGGACTAGCGGTGCACACCGGGGAGCTGTTTTTT. The whole variable domain, filled in from reference TRBV5-1 and TRBJ2-2, reads KAGVTQTPRYLIKTRGQQVTLSCSPISGHRSVSWYQQTPGQGLQFLFEYFSETQRNKGNFPGRFSGRQFSNSRSEMNVSTLELGDSALYLCASSPGLAVHTGELFFGEGSRLTVL.

This clonotype was counted ten times or more. The V gene is TRBV5-1, the J gene TRBJ2-7, with D perhaps matching TRBD1 (7 bases). V lost 5 bases to trimming and J lost 7 bases, with 16 bases between them. Per germline, CDR1 SGHRS and CDR2 YFSETQ. CDR3 size: 13 residues. For the CDR3, the DNA is TGCGCCAGCAGGCGGGACAGTCCCGGGGAGCAGTACTTC. Translated, it gives CASRRDSPGEQYF.

This clonotype occurred a few times. It may be a read error: a sequence one base away is much more abundant. The chain uses TRBV19 and TRBJ1-5; D is unresolved. Germline lookup yields CDR1 LNHDA and CDR2 SQIVND (reference sequence). This CDR3 spans 12 amino acids. For the CDR3, the DNA is TGTGCCATTAGTATGGTTGGGCAGCCCCAGCATTTT. This sequence encodes CAISMVGQPQHF.

This clonotype was counted many times. The genes are TRBV29-1 and TRBJ2-1, with a possible D match to TRBD2 (5 bases). Trimming removed 6 bases at V and 5 bases at J, with 20 bases between. The CDR3 has 15 residues. Germline V CDR1 and CDR2: SQVTM, ANQGSEA. The CDR3 loop is CSVRPLGLRDNEQFF. The CDR3, as DNA: TGCAGCGTCCGACCCCTGGGCCTGAGGGACAATGAGCAGTTCTTC.

As concerns this clonotype: This likely reflects a read error, since a far larger clone is one base away. This chain connects TRBV6-4 to TRBJ2-3; tentative D call: TRBD1 (5 bases). Germline V gene sequence: CDR1 MRHNA, CDR2 SNTAGT. CDR3 length: 14 residues. Trimming took off 6 bases at V and 5 bases at J, with 15 bases between the two ends. In DNA form, the CDR3 reads TGTGCCAGCAGCCCCGTGACAGAAATAGATACGCAGTATTTT. It specifies CASSPVTEIDTQYF.

This clonotype was observed a single time. This chain joins TRBV29-1 and TRBJ2-1; D is unclear. CDR1 is SQVTM and CDR2 is ANQGSEA in the germline V gene. V lost 1 base to trimming and J lost 0 bases, with 13 bases between them. The CDR3 runs to 16 residues. The CDR3 spells CSVEAPERTSYNEQFF. CDR3 DNA: TGCAGCGTTGAAGCCCCGGAACGGACCTCCTACAATGAGCAGTTCTTC.

This clonotype was seen at least ten times. The V and J genes are TRBV19 and TRBJ1-5; tentatively, D is TRBD1 (5 bases). This CDR3 has 14 amino acids. Deletions cut 4 bases from V and 4 bases from J, with 11 bases between. CDR1 and CDR2 from the germline V gene are LNHDA and SQIVND (reference sequence). CDR3 loop: CASSNSGGNQPQHF. The CDR3 nucleotides read TGTGCCAGTAGTAACAGCGGGGGGAATCAGCCCCAGCATTTT. Looking up the rest from reference TRBV19 and TRBJ1-5 gives the full variable domain: DGGITQSPKYLFRKEGQNVTLSCEQNLNHDAMYWYRQDPGQGLRLIYYSQIVNDFQKGDIAEGYSVSREKKESFPLTVTSAQKNPTAFYLCASSNSGGNQPQHFGDGTRLSIL.

Note on this clonotype: A far larger clone is off by one base, so a read error is likely. The chain couples TRBV6-9 to TRBJ2-3; unclear D gene. Germline V lookup: CDR1 MNHGY, CDR2 SVAAGI. The CDR3 covers 13 residues. As DNA, the CDR3 is TGTGCCGGCAGTTACCGCTCCACAGATACGCAGTATTTT. As protein: CAGSYRSTDTQYF.

This clonotype was picked up many times. In DNA, the CDR3 is TGTGCCAGCAGTCAGAGACAGGGTCCGATCGACACTGAAGCTTTCTTT. This gives the protein CASSQRQGPIDTEAFF. The V call is TRBV6-1, the J call TRBJ1-1; TRBD1 agrees at 7 bases. V was clipped by 5 bases and J by 3 bases; unmatched bases: 12. The CDR3 consists of 16 residues. Germline loops: CDR1 MNHNS, CDR2 SASEGT.

This chain uses TRBV2 with TRBJ2-2, with D unclear. V was shortened by 0 bases and J by 7 bases, with 6 bases between the two germline ends. The CDR3 loop spans 13 amino acids. Germline-derived CDR1 and CDR2 are SNHLY and FYNNEI. The CDR3 loop reads CASSEARIGELFF. The CDR3 DNA follows: TGTGCCAGCAGTGAAGCGCGAATCGGGGAGCTGTTTTTT.

This clonotype occurred many times. This chain joins TRBV5-6 and TRBJ2-7; D not certain. The V end was cut by 3 bases, the J end by 6 bases, with 13 bases between. The V gene's germline CDR1 is SGHDT and CDR2 YYEEEE. This CDR3 has 13 amino acids. In nucleotides, the CDR3 is TGTGCCAGCAGCTATAGGAAAGTCGGCGAGCAGTACTTC. Encoded protein: CASSYRKVGEQYF.

This chain links TRBV6-8 with TRBJ1-6; D is unresolved. V gave up 5 bases and J gave up 6 bases, with 11 bases separating them. This CDR3 is 14 amino acids long. The germline V gene has CDR1 MNHGY and CDR2 SAAAGT. This CDR3 reads CASSPHGINSPLHF. In nucleotides, the CDR3 is TGTGCCAGCAGTCCACATGGGATTAATTCACCCCTCCACTTT.

The sample holds many counts of this clonotype. This rearrangement joins TRBV12-5 to TRBJ1-1, with TRBD1 as a possible D gene (6 bases). Trimming stripped 7 bases from V and 5 bases from J, with 14 bases between. The CDR3 covers 13 residues. Per germline, CDR1 LGHNT and CDR2 FRNRAP. This CDR3 is CASARQAGTEAFF. Here the CDR3 DNA reads TGTGCTAGTGCCCGACAGGCTGGAACTGAAGCTTTCTTT.

This clonotype came up many times. This sequence joins TRBV4-3 and TRBJ1-2; D gene unclear. This CDR3 is built from 14 residues. V was cut by 1 base and J by 8 bases, with 14 bases left in between. Germline V lookup: CDR1 LGHNA, CDR2 YSLEER. CDR3 DNA sequence: TGCGCCAGCAGCCAAGGGCCCGGACGGGAAGGCTACACCTTC. This sequence encodes CASSQGPGREGYTF.

At least ten counts were recorded for this clonotype. The chain employs TRBV2 and TRBJ1-2; 7 bases are a match to TRBD1. The V and J ends lost 9 bases and 6 bases, in that order; junction bases with no gene match: 19. Per the germline V gene, CDR1 is SNHLY and CDR2 is FYNNEI. The CDR3 has 16 amino acids. The CDR3 DNA is TGTGCCAGTAGTAGGGACAGTGAGGGTGGATCGGATGGCTACACCTTC. Translating it yields CASSRDSEGGSDGYTF.

Of note for this clonotype: A far more abundant clone sits one base away, making this likely a read error. V and J are TRBV27 and TRBJ2-1; D call uncertain. The CDR3 contains 15 residues. V lost 5 bases to trimming and J lost 0 bases, with 11 bases between them. From germline, CDR1 is MNHEY and CDR2 SMNVEV (reference sequence). CDR3 nucleotides: TGTGCCAGCAGTCCAACTCGAAGCTCCTACAATGAGCAGTTCTTC. Protein: CASSPTRSSYNEQFF.

At least ten counts were recorded for this clonotype. With a much larger clone just one base away, this may be a read error. The chain combines TRBV28 with TRBJ2-1; the match to TRBD2 covers 7 bases. The CDR3 extends over 16 amino acids. After removal of 5 bases from V and 4 bases from J, the junction contained 11 bases not matched to a gene. Germline V gene sequence: CDR1 MDHEN, CDR2 SYDVKM. In DNA form, the CDR3 reads TGTGCCAGCAGTCCCTACGGCGGGGGAATATACAATGAGCAGTTCTTC. Translated: CASSPYGGGIYNEQFF. The complete variable domain, with remaining parts taken from reference TRBV28 and TRBJ2-1, reads DVKVTQSSRYLVKRTGEKVFLECVQDMDHENMFWYRQDPGLGLRLIYFSYDVKMKEKGDIPEGYSVSREKKERFSLILESASTNQTSMYLCASSPYGGGIYNEQFFGPGTRLTVL.

This clonotype was observed at least ten times. The chain joins TRBV6-5 to TRBJ2-1, with 11 nucleotides matching TRBD2. The CDR3 covers 21 residues. V shed 1 base, J shed 2 bases, and the junction held 16 bases outside the gene matches. Per the germline V gene, CDR1 is MNHEY and CDR2 is SVGAGI. In nucleotides, the CDR3 is TGTGCCAGCAGTTACTTGGGCCCGTCTAGCGGGGGGCGTCGCACCTACAATGAGCAGTTCTTC. Residues: CASSYLGPSSGGRRTYNEQFF.

In regard to this clonotype: A far larger clone is one base from this, pointing to a likely read error. The V gene is TRBV6-4, the J gene TRBJ2-1; D is perhaps TRBD2 (7 bases). Looked up from germline, CDR1 is MRHNA and CDR2 is SNTAGT. Trimming removed 6 bases at V and 12 bases at J, with 18 bases between. The CDR3 is 13 residues long. The CDR3 spells CASRTRGGRGQFF. The DNA for the CDR3 is TGTGCCAGCAGGACAAGGGGGGGGCGGGGGCAGTTCTTC.

Remarks on this clonotype: A clone one base away is much larger, so this may be a read error. CDR3 sequence reads: CASSVGAATNERLFF. Written as DNA, the CDR3 is TGTGCCAGCAGCGTGGGGGCTGCAACTAATGAAAGACTGTTTTTT. The chain uses TRBV6-1 and TRBJ1-4, with a weak D call TRBD1 (6 bases). There are 15 residues in the CDR3. Germline assignment: CDR1 MNHNS and CDR2 SASEGT.

The chain combines TRBV6-2 or TRBV6-3 with TRBJ2-2; 7 bases match TRBD2. The ends lost 4 bases at V and 10 bases at J; junction bases unmatched: 18. The CDR3 is made up of 17 amino acids. CDR1 is MNHEY, CDR2 SVGEGT, per germline. CDR3 loop: CASSSVRTGRVAAELFF. DNA of the CDR3: TGTGCCAGCAGTTCGGTCAGGACGGGGAGGGTAGCCGCGGAGCTGTTTTTT.

Details on this clonotype: The CDR3 does not end in the conserved phenylalanine or tryptophan, so this is likely a read error. The chain couples TRBV7-9 to TRBJ2-2; TRBD1 agrees at 12 bases. J gave up 0 bases and V 5 bases, and 4 bases lay outside the gene matches. CDR1 is SEHNR and CDR2 is FQNEAQ in the germline V gene (reference sequence). The CDR3 contains 17 residues. CDR3 amino acids: CASSLGQGASNTGELFS. CDR3 DNA: TGTGCCAGCAGCCTGGGACAGGGGGCATCGAACACCGGGGAGCTGTTTTCT.

CDR3 amino acids: CASGKSHGYTF. In DNA, the CDR3 is TGTGCCAGCGGGAAGAGCCATGGCTACACCTTC. J is TRBJ1-2 and V is TRBV6-2 or TRBV6-3; D gene unclear. The ends were cut back, 8 bases at V and 6 bases at J, with 10 bases in the middle. CDR1 and CDR2 from the germline V gene are MNHEY and SVGEGT. The CDR3 extends over 11 amino acids.

On this clonotype: A much larger clone sits a single nucleotide away, making a read error possible. CDR3 amino acids: CASSSRQGVDQPQHF. The CDR3 nucleotides are TGTGCCAGCTCAAGTCGACAGGGGGTGGATCAGCCCCAGCATTTT. This rearrangement joins TRBV18 to TRBJ1-5; 9 positions agree with TRBD1. Germline-derived CDR1 and CDR2 are KGHSH and LQKENI. Trimming at V came to 5 bases and at J to 5 bases, leaving 7 bases not matched to a gene. The CDR3 has 15 amino acids. Full variable domain (outside the CDR3, taken from reference TRBV18 and TRBJ1-5): NAGVMQNPRHLVRRRGQEARLRCSPMKGHSHVYWYRQLPEEGLKFMVYLQKENIIDESGMPKERFSAEFPKEGPSILRIQQVVRGDSAAYFCASSSRQGVDQPQHFGDGTRLSIL.

This chain uses TRBV19 with TRBJ2-2, with D unclear. V lost 7 bases, J lost 7 bases, and 13 bases lay in between. The CDR3 length is 13 residues. Germline values: CDR1 LNHDA, CDR2 SQIVND (reference sequence). The CDR3 nucleotides are TGTGCCAGTATCCTAGGTAGTAGCGGGGAGCTGTTTTTT. Its translation is CASILGSSGELFF.

On this clonotype: Given a far larger clone just one base away, this is likely a sequencing read error. The J gene is TRBJ2-7, the V gene TRBV6-5; 12 bases fit TRBD1. The germline V gene has CDR1 MNHEY and CDR2 SVGAGI. CDR3 length: 14 residues. The CDR3 loop is CASQTGTGGHDQYF. The CDR3 nucleotides read TGTGCCAGCCAAACCGGGACAGGGGGCCACGATCAGTACTTC.

This clonotype has a handful of counts. With a much larger clone just one base away, this may be a read error. The V and J genes are TRBV20-1 and TRBJ1-5; possible D gene TRBD1, 5 bases. Germline V gives CDR1 DFQATT, CDR2 SNEGSKA (reference sequence). The CDR3 spans 15 residues. CDR3 protein: CSARDPTDSSQPQHF. DNA of the CDR3: TGCAGTGCTAGAGATCCTACTGACAGCAGTCAGCCCCAGCATTTT.

By proportion, this clonotype is medium-sized. CDR3 in DNA: TGTGCCTGGAGTATGGGGCAGGGAGGCGGCTACACCTTC. Its protein product is CAWSMGQGGGYTF. The chain couples TRBV30 to TRBJ1-2; perhaps TRBD1 as D (5 bases). The CDR3 covers 13 residues. Trimming removed 2 bases from V and 8 bases from J, with 15 bases in between. Germline-derived CDR1 and CDR2 are GTSNPN and SVGIG (reference sequence).